This TCR beta chain was retrieved from a study of CD8 T cells in Susac syndrome. The CDR3 contains 14 residues. V shed 4 bases and J shed 5 bases, with 15 bases lying between them. Looked up from germline, CDR1 is MNHEY and CDR2 is SMNVEV (reference sequence). From blood CD8+ and CD4+ T cells, TCR beta sequences were generated. The multiple sclerosis control group consisted of treatment-naive patients whose relapsing-remitting disease, which was either stable or active, fulfilled revised McDonald criteria. TEMRA cells were enriched by FACS, and CD4+ and CD8+ T cells were negatively isolated. It was with random hexamers that roughly 0.45 to 1 ug RNA was reverse transcribed. An immunoSEQ multiplex PCR generated amplified TCR beta CDR3 products spanning 54 Vbeta and 13 Jbeta. In TCRdb, the immunoSEQ multiplex PCR reads were re-called with MiXCR into one record per CDR3 protein. The table shows under 550,000 distinct CDR3 sequences, with approximately 85% occurring only once.

This clonotype occurred once. The sequence was collected from a human donor with multiple sclerosis. The specimen sequenced was CD8+ T cells from PBMCs. The chain recombines TRBV27 with TRBJ2-7; the D gene is possibly TRBD2 (6 bases). The CDR3 coding sequence is TGTGCCAGCAGTTCCCTGACTAGTTCTCACGAGCAGTACTTC. Its protein is CASSSLTSSHEQYF.